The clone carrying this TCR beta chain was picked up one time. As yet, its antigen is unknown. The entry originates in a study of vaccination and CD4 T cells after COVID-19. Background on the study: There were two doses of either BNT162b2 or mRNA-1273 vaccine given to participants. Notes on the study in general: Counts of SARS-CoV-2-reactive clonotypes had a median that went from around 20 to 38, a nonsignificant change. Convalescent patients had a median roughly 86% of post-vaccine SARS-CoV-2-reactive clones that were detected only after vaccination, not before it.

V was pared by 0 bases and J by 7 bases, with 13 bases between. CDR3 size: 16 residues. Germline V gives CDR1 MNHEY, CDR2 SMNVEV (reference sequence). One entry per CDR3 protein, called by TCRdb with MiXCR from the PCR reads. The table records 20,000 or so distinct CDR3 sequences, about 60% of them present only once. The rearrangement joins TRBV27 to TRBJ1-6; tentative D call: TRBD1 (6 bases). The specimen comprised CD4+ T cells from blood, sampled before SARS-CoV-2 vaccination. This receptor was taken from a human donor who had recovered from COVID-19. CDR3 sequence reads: CASSLSSPGANSPLHF. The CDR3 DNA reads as TGTGCCAGCAGTTTATCGTCCCCAGGGGCCAATTCACCCCTCCACTTT.